This is a list of T cell receptor beta chains from one sample in a study of T cells in localized non-small cell lung cancer. TCRdb's table, derived via immunoSEQ multiplex PCR, lists solely in-frame clones and lacks some. This repertoire shows about 6,000 clones, 40% to 45% found once; its top ten account for 8% to 10%. The specimen was lung tumor tissue, collected before any cancer treatment. All receptors derive from a woman between 40 and 69 years old with stage II squamous cell lung carcinoma. The CDR3 runs from the conserved cysteine through the conserved F or W. Each record gives: CDR3 protein, CDR3 DNA, J gene, V gene, clone size, D gene. D genes are given only for firm matches. Some rows have no size entry. The others give once, few or many, or a class for an expanded clone.

CASSLAAAPNTEAFF TGTGCCAGCAGCTTAGCGGCAGCCCCGAACACTGAAGCTTTCTTT TRBJ1-1 TRBV7-6 few .
CASSSAGTFGGYTF TGTGCCAGCAGTTCCGCCGGGACTTTCGGGGGCTACACCTTC TRBJ1-2 TRBV6-7 few .
CASRVGQGYSNQPQHF TGTGCCAGCAGGGTGGGACAGGGGTATAGCAATCAGCCCCAGCATTTT TRBJ1-5 TRBV6-7 few TRBD1
CASSLGGRRFNEQFF TGTGCCAGCAGCTTAGGGGGGAGGCGCTTCAATGAGCAGTTCTTC TRBJ2-1 TRBV11-3 few .
CSVGRRLQETQYF TGCAGCGTTGGCAGGCGGCTCCAAGAGACCCAGTACTTC TRBJ2-5 TRBV29-1 . .
CASSPTGGGNTIYF TGTGCCAGCAGTCCGACGGGAGGGGGGAACACCATATATTTT TRBJ1-3 TRBV28 once .
CASRQGSATGELFF TGTGCCAGTAGGCAGGGCTCTGCAACCGGGGAGCTGTTTTTT TRBJ2-2 TRBV19 once .
CATSSPGTANEQFF TGTGCCACCAGCAGTCCCGGGACAGCCAATGAGCAGTTCTTC TRBJ2-1 TRBV15 . TRBD1
CATSRPGQGNTGELFF TGTGCCACCAGCAGACCTGGACAGGGGAACACCGGGGAGCTGTTTTTT TRBJ2-2 TRBV15 . TRBD1
CATSRVSPLNTEAFF TGTGCCACCAGCAGAGTAAGCCCTCTAAACACTGAAGCTTTCTTT TRBJ1-1 TRBV15 . .
CASRTADTEAFF TGTGCCAGCCGGACAGCCGACACTGAAGCTTTCTTT TRBJ1-1 TRBV6-8 . .
CATSRTAYNQPQHF TGTGCCACCAGCAGGACCGCTTACAATCAGCCCCAGCATTTT TRBJ1-5 TRBV15 . .
CASSIRLAAGELFF TGTGCCAGTAGTATAAGGCTAGCGGCCGGGGAGCTGTTTTTT TRBJ2-2 TRBV19 . TRBD2
CASSLTGTSGPYNEQFF TGTGCCAGCAGCCTTACCGGGACTAGCGGACCTTACAATGAGCAGTTCTTC TRBJ2-1 TRBV11-3 medium-sized TRBD2
CASSSGGTEAFF TGTGCCAGCAGTTCGGGGGGCACTGAAGCTTTCTTT TRBJ1-1 TRBV28 . .
CASSQDLGRRGANVLTF TGCGCCAGCAGCCAAGATTTAGGGAGAAGGGGGGCCAACGTCCTGACTTTC TRBJ2-6 TRBV4-1 . .
CASSLSFANYGYTF TGTGCCAGTAGTTTGAGCTTCGCTAACTATGGCTACACCTTC TRBJ1-2 TRBV19 . .
CASTIDRNTEAFF TGTGCCAGCACTATCGATCGGAACACTGAAGCTTTCTTT TRBJ1-1 TRBV2 few .
CASSGQPYNQPQHF TGTGCCAGCAGCGGACAGCCTTACAATCAGCCCCAGCATTTT TRBJ1-5 TRBV6-8 few .
CASSWTGDNEQFF TGTGCCAGCAGCTGGACAGGGGACAATGAGCAGTTCTTC TRBJ2-1 TRBV25-1 . TRBD1
CASSLRKSSYNEQFF TGTGCCAGCAGCTTGAGGAAGAGCTCCTACAATGAGCAGTTCTTC TRBJ2-1 TRBV11-3 medium-sized .
CASSSSTASEAFF TGTGCCAGCAGTTCGTCGACAGCGTCGGAGGCTTTCTTT TRBJ1-1 TRBV6-8 medium-sized .
CASSFWTGQETQYF TGTGCCAGCAGCTTCTGGACAGGCCAAGAGACCCAGTACTTC TRBJ2-5 TRBV11-3 . TRBD1
CAWSVGAGRYSGNTIYF TGTGCCTGGAGTGTAGGGGCAGGGAGGTACTCTGGAAACACCATATATTTT TRBJ1-3 TRBV30 . .
CASSTRDYRAKNIQYF TGTGCCAGCAGCACCCGGGACTACCGAGCCAAAAACATTCAGTACTTC TRBJ2-4 TRBV8-2 . .
CATSRGQANGYEKLFF TGTGCCACCAGCAGAGGCCAAGCGAACGGGTACGAAAAACTGTTTTTT TRBJ1-4 TRBV15 . .
CASNLGGSGSNEQFF TGTGCCAGCAACCTTGGAGGGAGCGGGAGCAATGAGCAGTTCTTC TRBJ2-1 TRBV7-5 few .
CASSQVGTAREAFF TGCGCCAGCAGCCAAGTAGGGACCGCACGGGAAGCTTTCTTT TRBJ1-1 TRBV4-1 . .
CATSRASGTVDEQYF TGTGCCACCAGCAGAGCCTCCGGGACGGTAGACGAGCAGTACTTC TRBJ2-7 TRBV15 . .
CASISGVTEAFF TGTGCCAGCATCTCGGGGGTCACTGAAGCTTTCTTT TRBJ1-1 TRBV25-1 . .
CASSPRRQANTEAFF TGTGCCAGCAGCCCCCGTCGACAGGCGAACACTGAAGCTTTCTTT TRBJ1-1 TRBV11-3 . .
CASSILQSSTYNSPLHF TGTGCCAGTAGTATCCTCCAGTCTTCGACCTATAATTCACCCCTCCACTTT TRBJ1-6 TRBV19 . .
CASRDLSGNTIYF TGTGCCAGCAGGGACCTCTCTGGAAACACCATATATTTT TRBJ1-3 TRBV14 . .
CASSVMARSGANVLTF TGTGCCAGCAGCGTAATGGCCCGCTCTGGGGCCAACGTCCTGACTTTC TRBJ2-6 TRBV9 . .
CASSWYRGRRNEQFF TGTGCCAGCAGTTGGTACAGGGGGCGAAGGAATGAGCAGTTCTTC TRBJ2-1 TRBV28 . TRBD1
CASSQRSVKTKAFF TGTGCCAGCAGCCAACGGTCGGTCAAGACTAAGGCTTTCTTT TRBJ1-1 TRBV16 . .